These T cell receptor beta chains were read from a single sample in a study of cytomegalovirus exposure and HLA in healthy donors. Only in-frame clones appear in the TCRdb table, and some are missing; sequencing was by immunoSEQ multiplex PCR. Altogether 80,000 to 100,000 clones are present, approximately 71% being singletons, with the ten largest covering approximately 15%. The specimen sequenced was PBMCs. The receptors derive from a woman between 18 and 30 years old in good health and CMV-seropositive. CDR3s leave out the opening cysteine and the closing phenylalanine or tryptophan.

V	J	CDR3
TRBV28	TRBJ1-2	ASRPYGTVNYGYT
TRBV9	TRBJ2-1	ASSEREFSRYEQF
TRBV4-3	TRBJ2-7	ASSPRAATYEQY
TRBV5-6	TRBJ1-1	ASSPGQPNTEAF
TRBV19	TRBJ1-5	ASSNRSSVYSNQPQH
TRBV7-9	TRBJ2-2	ASRRTGTGGELF
TRBV30	TRBJ2-7	AWTRSGSYEQY
TRBV19	TRBJ2-3	ASSILGRGVGTDTQY
TRBV19	TRBJ2-2	ASSPGQGTGELF
TRBV7-9	TRBJ1-1	ASSLAPRKNTEAF
TRBV19	TRBJ2-1	ASSIDGLAGFVTYNEQF
TRBV6-4	TRBJ2-2	ASSAGDTGELF
TRBV4-3	TRBJ2-3	ASSQKFGTDTQY
TRBV6-5	.	ASRQGGYEQY
TRBV7-3	TRBJ2-3	ASSLISGEDSDTQY
TRBV5-6	TRBJ1-2	ASSFQGTGGYT
TRBV5-4	TRBJ1-2	ASSPESQGGYGYT
TRBV10-3	TRBJ2-7	AITRGGGPSYEQY
TRBV7-2	TRBJ2-5	ASSLRGAGETQY
TRBV4-2	TRBJ1-2	ASSQEGTGVSGGYT
TRBV6-1	TRBJ1-2	ASISGLSNYGYT
TRBV5-4	TRBJ2-1	ASSLELADEQF
TRBV18	TRBJ2-3	ASSQDRGGTDTQY
TRBV5-4	TRBJ2-6	ASSQTSGTGANVLT
TRBV7-2	TRBJ2-5	ASSLVGAGGLKETQY
TRBV25-1	TRBJ2-3	ASSGRDRSTDTQY
TRBV10-3	TRBJ2-3	AISEGITSGGTDTQY
TRBV6-5	TRBJ2-1	ASSSERGGMDWF
TRBV7-9	TRBJ2-1	ASSHSGTSGKSYNEQF
TRBV2	TRBJ1-1	ASRGTGRNTEAF
TRBV9	TRBJ2-1	ASSATQAGAGYNEQF
TRBV5-1	TRBJ1-1	ASSFRDSSGNTEAF
TRBV4-3	TRBJ2-7	ASSQVSQSYEQY
TRBV5-1	TRBJ2-7	ASSLAPGPYEQY
TRBV25-1	TRBJ2-1	ASSESFSGGYNEQF
TRBV12-5	TRBJ2-3	ASGFLGLRGGDTQY
TRBV7-2	TRBJ1-1	ASSWQGQGDEAF
TRBV9	TRBJ2-1	ASSPRGAGGNNEQF
TRBV30	TRBJ1-5	AWSLGQGPQLNQPQH
TRBV18	TRBJ1-5	ASSPASNRDQPQH
TRBV27	TRBJ2-7	ASKRGQGAYEQY
TRBV5-1	TRBJ2-3	ASSSGQPSTDTQY
TRBV18	TRBJ2-2	ASSPGQGHGELF
TRBV5-1	TRBJ2-7	ASYDSLYEQY
TRBV7-9	TRBJ2-7	ASSPPSSSSYEQY
TRBV28	TRBJ1-5	ASSPLGGRSNQPQH
TRBV5-5	TRBJ1-5	ASNPGLSGNQPQH
TRBV9	TRBJ1-2	ASSEAIEGVYYGYT
TRBV28	TRBJ1-5	ASRPSGVGNQPQH
TRBV5-5	TRBJ2-7	ASSPWRGHSYEQY
TRBV25-1	TRBJ2-3	ASGGDKIFDTQY
TRBV9	TRBJ2-3	ASSAGRQGNTQY
TRBV27	TRBJ2-1	ASSYAGSYNEQF
TRBV29-1	TRBJ2-7	SVVEGQGTYEQY
TRBV28	TRBJ2-3	ASSSQLADSTDTQY
TRBV19	TRBJ2-7	ASSHSAVSAAFYEQY
TRBV2	TRBJ2-3	ASSDMTRTDTQY
TRBV21-1	TRBJ1-4	ASNPDRVKEKLF
TRBV5-8	TRBJ1-2	ASRFGQANYGYT
TRBV4-3	TRBJ2-3	ASSQVGGGWGTQY